This TCR beta chain was captured by sequencing in a study of CD8+CD57+ T cells in acquired aplastic anemia. Study-level information: An average of 3.2 ug of DNA was obtained from sorted CD4+ and CD8+ cells. Whole-study results and caveats: Patients and controls shared 25 to 30 CD8+ CDR3 sequences, which appeared highly expressed in patients and within their immunodominant clones.

The template used for profiling TCR beta VDJ and CDR3 was genomic DNA. TCRdb processed the reads anew with MiXCR; each CDR3 protein has one entry. The data hold under 200,000 distinct CDR3 sequences, with roughly 48% observed a single time. This clonotype has a count of ten or more. Its antigen is as yet unknown. Germline V lookup: CDR1 SGHNT, CDR2 YYREEE (reference sequence). The CDR3 consists of 16 residues. V shed 3 bases, J shed 4 bases, and the junction held 6 bases outside the gene matches. Those patients picked for sequencing had displayed CD8+CD57+ cell expansion on flow cytometry. There were no patients without severe acquired aplastic anemia.

Sequenced sample: sorted CD4+, CD8+, or CD8+CD57+ T cells (not recorded which) from PBMCs. The sequence came from a human donor with aplastic anemia. V and J are TRBV5-4 and TRBJ2-7; 14 positions match TRBD2. The CDR3 coding sequence is TGTGCCAGCAGCTCGGGACTAGCGGGAGTTCGATACGAGCAGTACTTC. This sequence encodes CASSSGLAGVRYEQYF.